This paragraph reports one T cell receptor (beta chain). This entry comes from a study of blood T cell repertoires in COVID-19. Study-level background: Donors in the United States, Italy and Spain gave samples during acute or convalescent COVID-19.

Trimming took 3 bases from V and 7 from J; bases not matched to a gene: 2. Germline CDR1 reads MNHEY; CDR2 reads SMNVEV (reference sequence). The CDR3 covers 12 residues. Measured with immunoSEQ multiplex PCR; TCRdb has only the in-frame clones, and not every one. Here the sample spans under 150,000 clones, roughly 72% being singletons. The rearrangement links TRBV27 to TRBJ2-7; 8 bases fit TRBD1. The sequence was collected from a human donor in a cohort sampled during active COVID-19. What was sequenced was peripheral blood. CDR3 amino acids: CASSFRGREQYF. CDR3 nucleotide sequence: TGTGCCAGCAGTTTCAGGGGGCGGGAGCAGTACTTC.